The 7 T cell receptor beta chains below were found in one sample sequenced in a study of monozygotic twins with inflammatory bowel disease (dated by TCRdb to 2018 to 2020). Library preparation employed 5' RACE. The sequencing machine was an Illumina HiSeq 2500. Based on TCRdb reprocessing of the reads, there is one entry per CDR3 protein sequence, and DNA is missing. The sample table includes about 160,000 distinct CDR3 sequences. The top ten hold 2.4% of the sample. Sequencing used blood. The receptor source for this set is a human donor with ulcerative colitis or Crohn's disease, or a healthy co-twin of an affected twin (not recorded which).

The CDR3 sequence is CASSYREDQPQHF. The J gene is TRBJ1-5, the V gene TRBV6-2 or TRBV6-3. This CDR3 is 13 amino acids long. Germline V gene data show CDR1 as MNHEY and CDR2 as SVGEGT.

The gene calls are TRBV12-3 or TRBV12-4 and TRBJ1-4. The CDR3 runs 17 residues. The CDR3 loop is CASSVRGRIPTNEKLFF.

CDR3 protein: CASSLGDRGYGYTF. The rearrangement links TRBV12-3 or TRBV12-4 to TRBJ1-2; checking the TCRdb D call of TRBD1 is not possible without DNA. The CDR3 spans 14 residues.

The chain carries TRBV20-1 and TRBJ1-2; TCRdb designates TRBD1, a call that cannot be tested without DNA. The CDR3 loop spans 16 amino acids. Per the germline V gene, CDR1 is DFQATT and CDR2 is SNEGSKA (reference sequence). The CDR3 loop reads CSAREGGAIANYGYTF.

This sequence joins TRBV19 and TRBJ2-4. The CDR3 is made up of 18 amino acids. The V gene's germline CDR1 is LNHDA and CDR2 SQIVND (reference sequence). This CDR3 is CASSAGRKYRLAKNIQYF. Full variable domain (rest looked up from reference TRBV19 and TRBJ2-4): DGGITQSPKYLFRKEGQNVTLSCEQNLNHDAMYWYRQDPGQGLRLIYYSQIVNDFQKGDIAEGYSVSREKKESFPLTVTSAQKNPTAFYLCASSAGRKYRLAKNIQYFGAGTRLSVL.

The CDR3 protein is CASSLEDRGSYEQYF. V usage is TRBV11-3 and J usage is TRBJ2-7. The CDR3 totals 15 residues. The V gene's germline CDR1 is SGHNT and CDR2 YENEEA.

The gene calls are TRBV7-2 and TRBJ2-1; TCRdb outputs TRBD2, but without DNA this stays unchecked. Germline CDR1 SGHTA, CDR2 FQGNSA. This CDR3 is 16 amino acids long. This CDR3 is CASSSEPASGYNEQFF.